This section outlines one T cell receptor beta chain sequence together with its context. Its antigen is not known. This specimen belongs to a study of a mutant IDH1 vaccine in newly diagnosed glioma. Study background: The first vaccination came 4-6 weeks after radiotherapy alone, or with temozolomide cycles. Patients previously underwent radiotherapy, temozolomide, or both, and most underwent both. Weeks 35 and 47 hosted visits V12 and V13, respectively. General study results and limits: The vaccine induced immune responses, and these occurred in roughly 93% of patients.

Generated by immunoSEQ multiplex PCR, the TCRdb table keeps only in-frame clones and is missing some. The repertoire holds about 34,000 clones, with approximately 87% as singletons. Per germline, CDR1 SGHTA and CDR2 FQGNSA. The CDR3 contains 14 residues. The V gene lost 6 bases and the J gene lost 6 bases, with 17 bases spanning the gap. Time point given: week 47, end of study. The investigators gave 300 ug of mutant IDH1 20-mer peptide in each vaccine dose, together with topical imiquimod. The chain has TRBV7-2 and TRBJ1-2; maybe TRBD1 (5 bases). This specimen consisted of PBMCs, obtained from a glioma patient whose treatment included an IDH1 peptide vaccine. The TCR sequence derives from a woman aged 30 to 39 with glioma. The CDR3 sequence: CASRHPGGANGYTF. In DNA, the CDR3 is TGTGCCAGCAGGCATCCCGGAGGGGCTAATGGCTACACCTTC.